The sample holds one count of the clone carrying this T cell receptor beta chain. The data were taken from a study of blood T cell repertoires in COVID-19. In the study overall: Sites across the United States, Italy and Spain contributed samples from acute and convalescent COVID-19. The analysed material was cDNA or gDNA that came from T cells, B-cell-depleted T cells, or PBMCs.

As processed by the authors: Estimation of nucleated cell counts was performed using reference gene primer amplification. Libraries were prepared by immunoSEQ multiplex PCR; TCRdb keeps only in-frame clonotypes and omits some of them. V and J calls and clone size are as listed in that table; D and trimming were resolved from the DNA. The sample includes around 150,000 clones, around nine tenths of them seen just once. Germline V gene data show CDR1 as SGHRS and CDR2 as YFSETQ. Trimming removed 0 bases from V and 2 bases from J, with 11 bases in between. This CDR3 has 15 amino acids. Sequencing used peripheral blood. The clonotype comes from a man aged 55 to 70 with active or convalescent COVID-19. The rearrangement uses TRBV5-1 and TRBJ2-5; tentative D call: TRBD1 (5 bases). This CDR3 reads CASSLEAGSQETQYF. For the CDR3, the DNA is TGCGCCAGCAGCTTGGAGGCAGGGTCTCAAGAGACCCAGTACTTC.